The T cell receptor (beta chain) under discussion was sequenced for a study of identical twins. Whole-study findings and limits: The study found that models underestimated out-of-frame TCR alpha sharing in monozygotic twins. Interpretation of the results relied on cross-sectional statistical analysis and not on following the same donors. Weaker excess twin sharing was observed in beta out-of-frame sequences.

The V gene's germline CDR1 is SNHLY and CDR2 FYNNEI. The V and J ends lost 6 bases and 5 bases respectively, with 19 bases between them. The CDR3 has 15 amino acids. TCRdb independently ran MiXCR on the 5' RACE reads; one entry per CDR3 protein. The sample consists of 1.5 million to 2 million distinct CDR3 sequences, less than 35% of them appearing once. With no exceptions, donors were healthy Caucasians. This clonotype was observed a handful of times. Its target is unknown. This clonotype was sampled from a newborn girl in good health. The chain combines TRBV2 with TRBJ1-2, with D uncertain. Input material: cord blood. In DNA, the CDR3 is TGTGCCAGCAGCACGGACCCACCCGATATTTATGGCTACACCTTC. Encoded protein: CASSTDPPDIYGYTF.